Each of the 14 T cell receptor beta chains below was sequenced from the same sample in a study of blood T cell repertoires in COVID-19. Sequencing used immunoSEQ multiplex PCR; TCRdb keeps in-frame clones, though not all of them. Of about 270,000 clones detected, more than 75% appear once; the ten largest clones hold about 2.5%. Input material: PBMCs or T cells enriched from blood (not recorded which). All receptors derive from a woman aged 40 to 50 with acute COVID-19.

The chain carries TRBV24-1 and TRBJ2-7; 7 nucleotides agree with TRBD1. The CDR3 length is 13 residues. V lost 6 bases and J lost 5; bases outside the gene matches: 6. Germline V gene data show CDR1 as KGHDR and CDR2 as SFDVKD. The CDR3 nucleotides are TGTGCCACCAGTCGGGAAGGGGGCAACGAGCAGTACTTC. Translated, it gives CATSREGGNEQYF.

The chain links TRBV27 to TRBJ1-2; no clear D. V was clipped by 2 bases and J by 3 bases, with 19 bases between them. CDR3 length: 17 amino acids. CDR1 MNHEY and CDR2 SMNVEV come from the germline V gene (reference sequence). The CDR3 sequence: CASSLTSSLPLYYGYTF. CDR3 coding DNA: TGTGCCAGCAGTTTAACCTCATCTCTACCTTTATACTATGGCTACACCTTC.

The DNA of the CDR3 is TGTGCCAGCAGTCTGGGAGGCCACGAGACCCAGTACTTC. Translating it yields CASSLGGHETQYF. The chain links TRBV12-3 or TRBV12-4 to TRBJ2-5, with D perhaps TRBD2 (6 bases). CDR3 length: 13 amino acids. V lost 5 bases to trimming and J lost 5 bases, with 12 bases between them.

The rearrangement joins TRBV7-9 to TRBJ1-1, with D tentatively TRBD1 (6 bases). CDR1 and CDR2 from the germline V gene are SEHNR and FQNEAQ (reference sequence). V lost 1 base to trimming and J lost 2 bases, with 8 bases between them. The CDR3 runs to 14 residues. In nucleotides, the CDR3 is TGTGCCAGCAGCTTAGGAGGGGGAAACACTGAAGCTTTCTTT. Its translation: CASSLGGGNTEAFF.

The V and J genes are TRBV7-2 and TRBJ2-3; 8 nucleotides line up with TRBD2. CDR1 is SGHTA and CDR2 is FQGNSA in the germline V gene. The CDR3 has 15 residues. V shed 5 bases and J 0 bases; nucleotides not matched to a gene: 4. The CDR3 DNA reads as TGTGCCAGCAGCCCGTGGACTAGCAGCACAGATACGCAGTATTTT. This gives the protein CASSPWTSSTDTQYF.

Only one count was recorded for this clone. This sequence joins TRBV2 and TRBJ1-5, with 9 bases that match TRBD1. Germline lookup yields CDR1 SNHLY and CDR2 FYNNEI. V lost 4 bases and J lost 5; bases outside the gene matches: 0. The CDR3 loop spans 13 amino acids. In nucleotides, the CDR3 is TGTGCCAGCAGTGGACAGGGGGATCAGCCCCAGCATTTT. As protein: CASSGQGDQPQHF.

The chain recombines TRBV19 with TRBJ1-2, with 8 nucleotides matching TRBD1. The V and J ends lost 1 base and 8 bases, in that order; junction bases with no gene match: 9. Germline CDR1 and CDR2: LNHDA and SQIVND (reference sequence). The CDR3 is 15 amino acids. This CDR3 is CASSIGGQGNWGYTF. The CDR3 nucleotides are TGTGCCAGTAGTATAGGAGGACAGGGCAATTGGGGCTACACCTTC.

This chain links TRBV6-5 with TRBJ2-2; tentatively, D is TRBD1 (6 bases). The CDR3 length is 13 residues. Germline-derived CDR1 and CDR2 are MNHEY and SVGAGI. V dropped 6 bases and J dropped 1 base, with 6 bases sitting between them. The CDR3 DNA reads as TGTGCCAGCAGGGACAGGAACACCGGGGAGCTGTTTTTT. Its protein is CASRDRNTGELFF.

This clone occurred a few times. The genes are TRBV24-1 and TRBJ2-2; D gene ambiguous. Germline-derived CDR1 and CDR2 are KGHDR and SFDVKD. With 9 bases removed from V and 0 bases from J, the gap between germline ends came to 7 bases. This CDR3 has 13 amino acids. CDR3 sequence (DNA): TGTGCCACCTCTGACACGAACACCGGGGAGCTGTTTTTT. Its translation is CATSDTNTGELFF.

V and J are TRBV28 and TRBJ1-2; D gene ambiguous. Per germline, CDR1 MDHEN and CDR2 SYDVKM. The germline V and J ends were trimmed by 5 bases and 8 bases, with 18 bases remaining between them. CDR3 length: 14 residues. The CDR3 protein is CASSPGERFIGYTF. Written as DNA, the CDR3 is TGTGCCAGCAGTCCCGGTGAACGTTTTATCGGCTACACCTTC.

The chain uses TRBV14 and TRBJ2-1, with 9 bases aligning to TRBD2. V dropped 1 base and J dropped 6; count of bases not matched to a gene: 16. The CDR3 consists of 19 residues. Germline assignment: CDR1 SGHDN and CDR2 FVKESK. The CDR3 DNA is TGTGCCAGCAGCCAAGCGCCAGGGCGGCGGGAGGGGTTAAGCAATGAGCAGTTCTTC. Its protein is CASSQAPGRREGLSNEQFF.

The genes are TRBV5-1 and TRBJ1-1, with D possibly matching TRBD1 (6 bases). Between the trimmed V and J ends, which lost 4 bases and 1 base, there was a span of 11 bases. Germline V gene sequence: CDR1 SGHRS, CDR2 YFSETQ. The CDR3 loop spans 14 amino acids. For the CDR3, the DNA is TGCGCCAGCAGCCCTCAGGGACAGAACACTGAAGCTTTCTTT. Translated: CASSPQGQNTEAFF.

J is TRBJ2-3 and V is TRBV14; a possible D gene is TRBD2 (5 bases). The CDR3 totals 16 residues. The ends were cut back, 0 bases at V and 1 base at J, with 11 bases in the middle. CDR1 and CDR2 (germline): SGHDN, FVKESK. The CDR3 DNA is TGTGCCAGCAGCCAAGATCCGGGGTTTGGCACAGATACGCAGTATTTT. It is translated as CASSQDPGFGTDTQYF.

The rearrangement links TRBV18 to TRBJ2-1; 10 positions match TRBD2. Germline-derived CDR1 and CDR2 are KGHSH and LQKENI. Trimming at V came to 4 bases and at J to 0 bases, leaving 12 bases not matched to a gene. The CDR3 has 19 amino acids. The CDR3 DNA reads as TGTGCCAGCTCACGGGGGTTAGCGGGAGGCACGAGCTCCTACAATGAGCAGTTCTTC. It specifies CASSRGLAGGTSSYNEQFF. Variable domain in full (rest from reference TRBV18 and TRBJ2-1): NAGVMQNPRHLVRRRGQEARLRCSPMKGHSHVYWYRQLPEEGLKFMVYLQKENIIDESGMPKERFSAEFPKEGPSILRIQQVVRGDSAAYFCASSRGLAGGTSSYNEQFFGPGTRLTVL.